Listed below are T cell receptor beta chains from one sample, sequenced in a study of graft-versus-host responses after intestinal transplantation. Clones were read by immunoSEQ multiplex PCR, and TCRdb kept only the in-frame ones, dropping some. The sample holds over 100,000 clones, more than 85% seen once. Which antigens these TCRs recognize remains unknown. Sample: unstimulated CD8+ T cells sorted from spleen or lymph node cells, taken before transplant. These receptors were taken from a human donor who was the organ donor for an intestinal transplant. Each CDR3 is given without its conserved first and last residue.

J | V | CDR3
TRBJ2-1 | TRBV7-9 | ASTLVLNNEQF
TRBJ1-4 | TRBV6-1 | ASSAHQGALGDEKLF
TRBJ2-7 | TRBV4-2 | ASSLPGTGAYEQY
TRBJ2-7 | TRBV9 | ASSSGYSYEQY
TRBJ2-7 | TRBV5-8 | ASSLGLGKGTYEQY
TRBJ1-2 | TRBV19 | ASTPGPPGPKNNYGYT
TRBJ2-1 | TRBV29-1 | SVDMGADNEQF
TRBJ2-1 | TRBV29-1 | SVEDGQRAYNEQF
TRBJ1-2 | TRBV14 | ASSQASHGYT
TRBJ2-7 | TRBV2 | ASRGTVGQG
TRBJ2-3 | TRBV9 | ASSPPSTDTQY
TRBJ2-1 | TRBV7-6 | ASSLESSTEPRF
TRBJ2-1 | TRBV7-9 | ASSLVGQRRWAPF
TRBJ2-5 | TRBV9 | ASSATTGGMETQY
TRBJ2-5 | TRBV5-6 | ASSSQETQY
TRBJ2-7 | TRBV7-6 | ASSSDRSYEQY
TRBJ2-7 | TRBV5-1 | ASSLRQSYEQY
TRBJ1-2 | TRBV7-8 | ASSLISDRGYT
TRBJ2-2 | TRBV7-2 | ASSRSRTRANTGELF
TRBJ1-1 | TRBV19 | ASSSGPNTEAF
TRBJ2-5 | TRBV7-9 | ASSLRLEGQETQY
TRBJ2-1 | TRBV7-9 | ASRQDSYNEQF
TRBJ2-1 | TRBV2 | ASAGLAGKVEQF
. | TRBV15 | ATSRTGTYEQY
TRBJ1-2 | TRBV7-2 | ASSLNPSQGGYT
TRBJ2-7 | TRBV18 | ASSPGGYEQY
TRBJ2-7 | TRBV27 | ASSLSRLAVRTYEQY
TRBJ2-3 | TRBV5-1 | ASSLLLAGGPGDTQY
TRBJ2-3 | TRBV9 | ASSVASGAGTDTQY
TRBJ1-1 | TRBV4-1 | ASSLVLKGDSEAF
TRBJ2-5 | TRBV19 | ASSIRQGGQETQY
TRBJ2-7 | TRBV4-2 | ASSQGVGSGEQY
TRBJ1-3 | TRBV13 | ASSLADSGNTIY
TRBJ2-3 | TRBV28 | ASSSPGSKSTDTQY
TRBJ2-1 | TRBV7-6 | ASSLRDRASDEQF
TRBJ2-7 | TRBV4-1 | ASSQGQGWYEQY
TRBJ2-2 | TRBV5-1 | ASSPGLGSAGELF